This record concerns one T cell receptor beta chain sequence. This specimen comes from a study of blood T cell repertoires in COVID-19. The trim removed 2 bases at V and 4 bases at J, leaving 2 bases unmatched. This CDR3 contains 16 residues. CDR1 is SEHNR and CDR2 is FQNEAQ in the germline V gene (reference sequence). Sequenced by immunoSEQ multiplex PCR; TCRdb stores in-frame clones only, minus some. Altogether tens of thousands of clones are present, roughly 83% being singletons, with the ten largest covering just under 25%. The chain couples TRBV7-9 to TRBJ2-3; 14 positions match TRBD2. Sequencing was carried out using peripheral blood. The receptor was isolated from a woman at least 80 years old with acute or convalescent COVID-19. CDR3 DNA: TGTGCCAGCAGCTTACGACTAGCGGGAGGGCCAGATACGCAGTATTTT. This encodes CASSLRLAGGPDTQYF.